One sample yielded the 27 T cell receptor beta chains listed below, sequenced in a study of T cell responses to AZD1222 COVID-19 vaccine. TCRdb keeps only in-frame clones here, not all; method: immunoSEQ multiplex PCR. Among about 170,000 clones listed, 90% to 95% were seen once. The source was peripheral blood, collected on day 0 of AZD1222 vaccination. Receptors were obtained from an adult in good health.

This chain joins TRBV19 and TRBJ2-3; D remains ambiguous. The CDR3 spans 16 residues. Germline loops: CDR1 LNHDA, CDR2 SQIVND (reference sequence). The germline V and J ends were trimmed by 0 bases and 2 bases, with 12 bases remaining between them. In DNA form, the CDR3 reads TGTGCCAGTAGTATAGATCTATTACCGATCACAGATACGCAGTATTTT. This translates into CASSIDLLPITDTQYF.

The chain joins TRBV5-1 to TRBJ1-6; the match to TRBD1 covers 11 bases. V trimming: 0 bases; J trimming: 5 bases; junction bases outside the gene matches: 1. The CDR3 is 16 amino acids. Germline CDR1 is SGHRS and CDR2 is YFSETQ. CDR3 bases: TGCGCCAGCAGCTTGGGGACAGGGGGCGATAATTCACCCCTCCACTTT. This sequence encodes CASSLGTGGDNSPLHF.

Here the CDR3 DNA reads TGTGCCAGCAGCCACCTCCGGACTAGCGGGGTCGGCGGGGAGCTGTTTTTT. Translated, it gives CASSHLRTSGVGGELFF. V is TRBV16 and J is TRBJ2-2; 12 bases match TRBD2. The CDR3 extends over 17 amino acids. V was pared by 3 bases and J by 7 bases, with 9 bases of the junction left unmatched. Per the germline V gene, CDR1 is KGHSY and CDR2 is FQNENV.

The rearrangement links TRBV27 to TRBJ2-7, with a tentative D call TRBD2 (5 bases). The CDR3 length is 14 residues. The germline gives CDR1 MNHEY, CDR2 SMNVEV (reference sequence). V was trimmed by 6 bases and J by 5 bases, leaving 17 bases between them. The CDR3: CASRTSEWGDEQYF. For the CDR3, the DNA is TGTGCCAGCAGAACGTCGGAGTGGGGAGACGAGCAGTACTTC.

The chain carries TRBV11-2 and TRBJ1-6, with 7 bases that match TRBD1. This CDR3 is 15 amino acids long. CDR1 is SGHAT, CDR2 FQNNGV, per germline. V lost 1 base and J lost 10; bases outside the gene matches: 7. This chain's CDR3 is CASSLARQGRSPLHF. For the CDR3, the DNA is TGTGCCAGCAGCTTAGCGAGACAGGGTCGCTCACCCCTCCACTTT.

The V call is TRBV28, the J call TRBJ1-2; 7 nucleotides match TRBD1. V trimming: 1 base; J trimming: 4 bases; junction bases outside the gene matches: 6. Germline assignment: CDR1 MDHEN and CDR2 SYDVKM. The CDR3 loop spans 15 amino acids. CDR3 DNA sequence: TGTGCCAGCAGTTTATCAAGGGGGCTAGGCTATGGCTACACCTTC. As protein: CASSLSRGLGYGYTF.

The chain links TRBV7-9 to TRBJ1-2; no clear D. V was cut by 5 bases and J by 0 bases, with 10 bases left in between. Per germline, CDR1 SEHNR and CDR2 FQNEAQ (reference sequence). This CDR3 spans 14 amino acids. The CDR3 coding sequence is TGTGCCAGCAGCCCAATGGTCACTAACTATGGCTACACCTTC. Protein: CASSPMVTNYGYTF.

The table lists this clone with a count of one. This chain uses TRBV30 with TRBJ1-1, with D unresolved. CDR1 and CDR2 (germline): GTSNPN, SVGIG (reference sequence). Trimming pared 4 bases from V and 4 bases from J, leaving 16 bases between. This CDR3 is built from 14 residues. The CDR3 DNA follows: TGTGCCTGGACAAGGGCACCTCGGGGCACTGAAGCTTTCTTT. This translates into CAWTRAPRGTEAFF.

The genes are TRBV27 and TRBJ2-7; 9 nucleotides agree with TRBD2. V gave up 3 bases and J gave up 4 bases; unmatched junction bases: 7. CDR1 and CDR2 (germline): MNHEY, SMNVEV (reference sequence). This CDR3 spans 15 amino acids. The CDR3 nucleotides read TGTGCCAGCAGTTTCTGGGCGGGAGGGCTATACGAGCAGTACTTC. Its protein is CASSFWAGGLYEQYF.

V and J are TRBV19 and TRBJ2-7; D unclear. The V gene lost 3 bases and the J gene lost 3 bases, with 9 bases spanning the gap. Germline V gene data show CDR1 as LNHDA and CDR2 as SQIVND (reference sequence). The CDR3 spans 13 residues. The CDR3: CASSMSTHYEQYF. The CDR3 DNA follows: TGTGCCAGTAGTATGAGCACGCACTACGAGCAGTACTTC. The entire variable domain, with the rest obtained from reference TRBV19 and TRBJ2-7, is as follows: DGGITQSPKYLFRKEGQNVTLSCEQNLNHDAMYWYRQDPGQGLRLIYYSQIVNDFQKGDIAEGYSVSREKKESFPLTVTSAQKNPTAFYLCASSMSTHYEQYFGPGTRLTVT.

This clone was found a few times. The V gene is TRBV6-1, the J gene TRBJ1-5; a weak D match, TRBD1 (5 bases). V lost 3 bases and J 7 bases, leaving 7 bases between the germline ends. CDR3 length equals 12 residues. Germline CDR1 and CDR2: MNHNS and SASEGT. CDR3 loop: CASSDGAQPQHF. CDR3 coding DNA: TGTGCCAGCAGTGACGGGGCGCAGCCCCAGCATTTT.

The chain carries TRBV6-5 and TRBJ2-1; 7 bases align to TRBD2. This CDR3 has 14 residues. Germline V CDR1 and CDR2: MNHEY, SVGAGI. The V segment lost 6 bases and the J segment 2 bases; nucleotides outside the gene matches: 4. The chain's CDR3 is CASRPRGAYNEQFF. DNA of the CDR3: TGTGCCAGCAGACCCCGGGGGGCCTACAATGAGCAGTTCTTC.

The V call is TRBV2, the J call TRBJ2-2, with 11 bases fitting TRBD2. CDR1 is SNHLY, CDR2 FYNNEI, per germline. The V and J ends lost 4 bases and 7 bases, in that order; junction bases with no gene match: 8. CDR3 length equals 16 residues. CDR3 amino acids: CASSGTSGSVGGELFF. CDR3 coding DNA: TGTGCCAGCAGTGGCACTAGCGGGAGCGTCGGCGGGGAGCTGTTTTTT.

The CDR3 region has the DNA TGTGCCAGCAGTACAGGGGGCGCAGGGCAGTTCTTC. This sequence encodes CASSTGGAGQFF. This chain connects TRBV12-3 or TRBV12-4 to TRBJ2-1, with 9 bases identical to TRBD1. V lost 5 bases and J lost 12; bases outside the gene matches: 5. This CDR3 has 12 amino acids.

This sequence joins TRBV3-1 (or the pseudogene TRBV3-2) and TRBJ2-5; 11 positions match TRBD2. The V gene end was trimmed by 3 bases and the J gene end by 5 bases; junction bases not matched to a gene: 5. The CDR3 spans 15 residues. Germline lookup yields CDR1 LGHDT and CDR2 YNNKEL (reference sequence). The DNA for the CDR3 is TGTGCCAGCAGCCACCTTAGCGGGAGGGCGGAGACCCAGTACTTC. Translation: CASSHLSGRAETQYF.

V usage is TRBV19 and J usage is TRBJ1-1; unclear D gene. Trimming pared 7 bases from V and 3 bases from J, leaving 21 bases between. This CDR3 comprises 16 residues. Germline V gene lookup returns CDR1 LNHDA and CDR2 SQIVND (reference sequence). The CDR3 coding sequence is TGTGCCAGTACCCCCTGGGGAGCCCGACCTGACACTGAAGCTTTCTTT. It specifies CASTPWGARPDTEAFF.

The CDR3 DNA reads as TGTGCCACCAGCAGAGATGCCAGGGGGCGCGCAAAACTGTTTTTT. It is translated as CATSRDARGRAKLFF. This chain joins TRBV15 and TRBJ1-4; 8 nucleotides line up with TRBD1. From germline, CDR1 is LNHNV and CDR2 YYDKDF (reference sequence). V gave up 0 bases and J gave up 10 bases; unmatched junction bases: 7. The CDR3 totals 15 residues. The complete variable domain, with remaining parts taken from reference TRBV15 and TRBJ1-4, reads DAMVIQNPRYQVTQFGKPVTLSCSQTLNHNVMYWYQQKSSQAPKLLFHYYDKDFNNEADTPDNFQSRRPNTSFCFLDIRSPGLGDTAMYLCATSRDARGRAKLFFGSGTQLSVL.

The J gene is TRBJ2-3, the V gene TRBV20-1; D perhaps matches TRBD2 (5 bases). Germline CDR1 and CDR2: DFQATT and SNEGSKA (reference sequence). The CDR3 length is 14 residues. V lost 3 bases and J lost 0, with 10 bases in between. The CDR3 here is CSASPSLSTDTQYF. In DNA, the CDR3 is TGCAGTGCTAGTCCTAGCCTCAGCACAGATACGCAGTATTTT.

This clone was detected once. This chain links TRBV5-1 with TRBJ2-2, with D unresolved. V was shortened by 4 bases and J by 5 bases, with 15 bases between the two germline ends. Germline V gives CDR1 SGHRS, CDR2 YFSETQ. CDR3 length: 15 amino acids. The CDR3 sequence: CASSPPALGTGELFF. In DNA form, the CDR3 reads TGCGCCAGCAGCCCCCCGGCCCTTGGGACCGGGGAGCTGTTTTTT.

The chain carries TRBV3-1 (or the pseudogene TRBV3-2) and TRBJ1-5; D unclear. The V gene's germline CDR1 is LGHDT and CDR2 YNNKEL (reference sequence). V gave up 4 bases and J gave up 3 bases, with 4 bases separating them. The CDR3 covers 12 residues. CDR3 DNA: TGTGCCAGCAGCCTCAACAATCAGCCCCAGCATTTT. Translated, it gives CASSLNNQPQHF.

The chain links TRBV2 to TRBJ2-5; 10 bases fit TRBD1. Germline V gene sequence: CDR1 SNHLY, CDR2 FYNNEI. The length of the CDR3 is 14 residues. The V gene end was trimmed by 6 bases and the J gene end by 3 bases; junction bases not matched to a gene: 4. CDR3 sequence: CASRRDRGKETQYF. Written as DNA, the CDR3 is TGTGCCAGCAGGAGGGACAGGGGAAAAGAGACCCAGTACTTC.

This clone was observed a single time. V gene TRBV30 combines with J gene TRBJ1-5, with TRBD1 as a possible D gene (5 bases). Trimming pared 6 bases from V and 3 bases from J, leaving 12 bases between. The CDR3 is 13 residues long. The germline gives CDR1 GTSNPN, CDR2 SVGIG (reference sequence). CDR3 protein: CACEPDNNQPQHF. CDR3 DNA sequence: TGTGCCTGCGAGCCGGACAACAATCAGCCCCAGCATTTT. The full variable domain, completed using reference TRBV30 and TRBJ1-5, is SQTIHQWPATLVQPVGSPLSLECTVEGTSNPNLYWYRQAAGRGLQLLFYSVGIGQISSEVPQNLSASRPQDRQFILSSKKLLLSDSGFYLCACEPDNNQPQHFGDGTRLSIL.

V is TRBV6-5 and J is TRBJ1-2; 10 nucleotides line up with TRBD1. The trim removed 5 bases at V and 6 bases at J, leaving 3 bases unmatched. Germline V gene data show CDR1 as MNHEY and CDR2 as SVGAGI. The CDR3 has 13 residues. The CDR3 reads CASSQTGGNGYTF. The CDR3 DNA is TGTGCCAGCAGTCAGACAGGGGGCAATGGCTACACCTTC.

This clone was recorded once. V usage is TRBV6-4 and J usage is TRBJ2-3, with 8 bases fitting TRBD1. Germline CDR1 and CDR2: MRHNA and SNTAGT. The CDR3 sequence is 14 residues long. Unmatched junction bases numbered 0, after V lost 4 bases and J lost 0 bases. The CDR3 loop reads CASSGTGSTDTQYF. The DNA for the CDR3 is TGTGCCAGCAGTGGGACAGGGAGCACAGATACGCAGTATTTT.

The chain combines TRBV3-1 (or the pseudogene TRBV3-2) with TRBJ2-7, with 7 bases matching TRBD1. CDR1 and CDR2 (germline): LGHDT, YNNKEL (reference sequence). V lost 0 bases and J lost 0; bases outside the gene matches: 5. This CDR3 region has 16 residues. CDR3 in amino acids: CASSQDDRVHSYEQYF. DNA of the CDR3: TGTGCCAGCAGCCAAGATGACAGGGTACACTCCTACGAGCAGTACTTC.

The CDR3 sequence is CASSYSILGSAEAFF. The CDR3 DNA reads TGTGCCAGCAGTTACTCGATTTTGGGCAGCGCTGAAGCTTTCTTT. The rearrangement links TRBV6-5 to TRBJ1-1; D is unresolved. Germline V CDR1 and CDR2: MNHEY, SVGAGI. Trimming shortened V by 0 bases and J by 6 bases, and 14 bases separated the two germline ends. CDR3 length: 15 amino acids.

This chain connects TRBV15 to TRBJ2-3; D might be TRBD1 (5 bases). The CDR3 is 14 amino acids. CDR1 is LNHNV, CDR2 YYDKDF, per germline (reference sequence). V lost 0 bases, J lost 5 bases, and 9 bases lay in between. CDR3 sequence (DNA): TGTGCCACCAGCAGAGACAGGGCGGTAGATACGCAGTATTTT. It codes for CATSRDRAVDTQYF.